The 2 T cell receptor beta chains reported below all come from one sample, sequenced in a study of blood T cell repertoires in COVID-19. The assay was immunoSEQ multiplex PCR, and TCRdb's table has in-frame clones only and misses some. In the table there are around 130,000 clones, 70% to 90% of which are singletons. Sequencing was performed on peripheral blood. Source of these receptors: a human donor in a cohort sampled during active COVID-19.

The chain links TRBV2 to TRBJ1-2; possibly TRBD1 for D (5 bases). This CDR3 contains 13 residues. V gave up 11 bases and J gave up 4 bases, with 17 bases separating them. Germline V gene sequence: CDR1 SNHLY, CDR2 FYNNEI. DNA of the CDR3: TGTGCCGACAGACAAGATGAACTCTATGGCTACACCTTC. Amino acids: CADRQDELYGYTF.

The chain recombines TRBV2 with TRBJ1-1, with 9 nucleotides matching TRBD1. V trimming: 6 bases; J trimming: 8 bases; junction bases outside the gene matches: 4. The CDR3 sequence is 12 residues long. Germline V lookup: CDR1 SNHLY, CDR2 FYNNEI. The CDR3 loop reads CASRGQGGEAFF. The CDR3 DNA sequence: TGTGCCAGCAGGGGACAGGGCGGGGAAGCTTTCTTT.